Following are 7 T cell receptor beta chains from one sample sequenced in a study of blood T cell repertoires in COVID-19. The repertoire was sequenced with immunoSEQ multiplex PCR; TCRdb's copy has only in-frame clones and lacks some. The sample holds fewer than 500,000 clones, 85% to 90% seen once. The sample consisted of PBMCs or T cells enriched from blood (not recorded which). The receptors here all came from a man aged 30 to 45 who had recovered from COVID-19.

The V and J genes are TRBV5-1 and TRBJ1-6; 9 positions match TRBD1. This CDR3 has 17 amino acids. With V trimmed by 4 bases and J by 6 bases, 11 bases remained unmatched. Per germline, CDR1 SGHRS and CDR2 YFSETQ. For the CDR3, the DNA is TGCGCCAGCAGCAATCAAGGACAGGGGATAATTAATTCACCCCTCCACTTT. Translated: CASSNQGQGIINSPLHF.

CDR3 DNA sequence: TGTGCCAGCAGCGAACAGGGGGTAATCTACAATGAGCAGTTCTTC. Its translation: CASSEQGVIYNEQFF. The V and J genes are TRBV9 and TRBJ2-1; 8 positions agree with TRBD1. The J segment lost 3 bases and the V segment lost 3 bases, leaving 5 bases of the junction unmatched. Germline CDR1 is SGDLS and CDR2 is YYNGEE. The CDR3 consists of 15 residues.

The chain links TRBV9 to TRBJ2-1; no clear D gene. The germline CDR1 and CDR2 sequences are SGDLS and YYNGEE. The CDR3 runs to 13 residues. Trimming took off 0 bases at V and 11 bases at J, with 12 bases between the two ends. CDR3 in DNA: TGTGCCAGCAGCGTAGTAGGAGATGATCAGCAGTTCTTC. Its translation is CASSVVGDDQQFF.

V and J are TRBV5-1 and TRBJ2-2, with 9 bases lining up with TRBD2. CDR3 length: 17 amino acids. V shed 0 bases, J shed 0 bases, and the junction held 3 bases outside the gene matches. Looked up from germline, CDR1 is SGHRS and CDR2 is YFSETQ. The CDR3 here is CASSLEPSGANTGELFF. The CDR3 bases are TGCGCCAGCAGCTTGGAACCTAGCGGGGCGAACACCGGGGAGCTGTTTTTT.

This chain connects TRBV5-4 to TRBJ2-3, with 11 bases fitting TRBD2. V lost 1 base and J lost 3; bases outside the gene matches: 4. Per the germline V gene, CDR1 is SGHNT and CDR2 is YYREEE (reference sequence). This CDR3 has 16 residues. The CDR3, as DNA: TGTGCCAGCAGCTTGCGACTAGCGGGATCTACAGATACGCAGTATTTT. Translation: CASSLRLAGSTDTQYF.

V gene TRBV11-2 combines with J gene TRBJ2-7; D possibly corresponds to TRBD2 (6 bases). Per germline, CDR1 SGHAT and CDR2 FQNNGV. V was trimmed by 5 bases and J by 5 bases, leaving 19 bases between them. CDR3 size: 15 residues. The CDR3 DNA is TGTGCCAGCAGCACGACTAGTCCCCCAACGCACGAGCAGTACTTC. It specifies CASSTTSPPTHEQYF.

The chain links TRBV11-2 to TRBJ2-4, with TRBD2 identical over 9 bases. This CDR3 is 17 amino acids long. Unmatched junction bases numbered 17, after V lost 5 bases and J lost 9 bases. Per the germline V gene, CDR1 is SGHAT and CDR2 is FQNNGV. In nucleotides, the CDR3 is TGTGCCAGCAGCCCAAGATACTCTATAGCGGGAGCGGTCATTCAGTACTTC. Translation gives CASSPRYSIAGAVIQYF.